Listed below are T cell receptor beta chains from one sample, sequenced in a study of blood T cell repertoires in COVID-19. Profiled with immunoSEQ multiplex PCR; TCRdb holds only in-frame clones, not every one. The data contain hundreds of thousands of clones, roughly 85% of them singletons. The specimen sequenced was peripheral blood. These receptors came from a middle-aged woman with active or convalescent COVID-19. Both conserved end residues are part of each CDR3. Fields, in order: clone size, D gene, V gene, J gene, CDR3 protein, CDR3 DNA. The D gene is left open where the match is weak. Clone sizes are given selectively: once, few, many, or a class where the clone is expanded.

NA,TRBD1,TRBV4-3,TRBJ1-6,CASSQDHLETGLYSPLHF,TGCGCCAGCAGCCAAGATCACTTGGAGACAGGGCTTTATTCACCCCTCCACTTT
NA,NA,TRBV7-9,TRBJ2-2,CASSLGDEGNTGELFF,TGTGCCAGCAGCTTGGGAGACGAGGGGAACACCGGGGAGCTGTTTTTT
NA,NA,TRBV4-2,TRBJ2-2,CASSQVSGELFF,TGTGCCAGCAGCCAAGTCTCCGGGGAGCTGTTTTTT
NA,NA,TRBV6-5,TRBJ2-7,CASHTEGEQYF,TGTGCCAGCCATACGGAGGGCGAGCAGTACTTC
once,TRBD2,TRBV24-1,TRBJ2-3,CATSDLPGTSGTSTDTQYF,TGTGCCACCAGTGATCTCCCCGGGACTAGCGGGACTAGCACAGATACGCAGTATTTT
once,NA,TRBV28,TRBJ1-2,CASSPPAGDHGVWGYTF,TGTGCCAGCAGTCCCCCCGCTGGAGACCACGGGGTGTGGGGCTACACCTTC
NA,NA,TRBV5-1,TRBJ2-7,CASSLGDYEQYF,TGCGCCAGCAGCTTAGGGGACTACGAGCAGTACTTC
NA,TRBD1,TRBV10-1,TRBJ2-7,CASPKVTDRGSSYEQYF,TGCGCCAGCCCTAAGGTAACCGACAGGGGGAGCTCCTACGAGCAGTACTTC
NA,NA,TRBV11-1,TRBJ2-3,CASSPRQGAGGDTQYF,TGTGCCAGCAGCCCCCGACAGGGAGCCGGGGGAGATACGCAGTATTTT
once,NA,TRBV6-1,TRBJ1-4,CASSEAQQGRKLFF,TGTGCCAGCAGTGAAGCGCAGCAGGGTAGAAAACTGTTTTTT
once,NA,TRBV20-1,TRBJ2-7,CSARGGYEQYF,TGCAGTGCTAGAGGCGGCTACGAGCAGTACTTC
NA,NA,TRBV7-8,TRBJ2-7,CASSPPGHEQYF,TGTGCCAGCAGCCCCCCAGGGCACGAGCAGTACTTC
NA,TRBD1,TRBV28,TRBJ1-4,CASSSPGQGNEKLFF,TGTGCCAGCAGTTCTCCGGGACAGGGTAATGAAAAACTGTTTTTT
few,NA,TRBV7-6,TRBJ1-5,CASSKRGSQAQHF,TGTGCCAGCAGTAAACGGGGATCCCAGGCCCAGCATTTT
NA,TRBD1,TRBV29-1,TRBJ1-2,CSAGDSNYGYTF,TGCAGCGCGGGGGACAGCAACTATGGCTACACCTTC
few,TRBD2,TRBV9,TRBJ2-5,CASSARASGSWETQYF,TGTGCCAGCAGCGCGAGGGCTAGCGGGAGCTGGGAGACCCAGTACTTC
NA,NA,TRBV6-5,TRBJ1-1,CASTTPMNTEAFF,TGTGCCAGCACGACACCTATGAACACTGAAGCTTTCTTT
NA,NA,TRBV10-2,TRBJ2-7,CASSESHSYEQYF,TGCGCCAGCAGTGAGTCACACAGCTACGAGCAGTACTTC
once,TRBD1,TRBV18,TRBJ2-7,CASSPGLGQETYEQYF,TGTGCCAGCTCACCAGGTTTAGGACAGGAGACCTACGAGCAGTACTTC
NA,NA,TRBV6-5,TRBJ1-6,CASSYSSRANNSPLHF,TGTGCCAGCAGTTACTCGTCACGCGCAAATAATTCACCCCTCCACTTT
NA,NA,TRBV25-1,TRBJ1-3,CASSDLRHSGNTIYF,TGTGCCAGCAGTGACCTCCGACACTCTGGAAACACCATATATTTT
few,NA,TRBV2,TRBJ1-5,CASSEYFYSNQPQHF,TGTGCCAGCAGTGAGTACTTTTATAGCAATCAGCCCCAGCATTTT
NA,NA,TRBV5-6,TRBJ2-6,CASSSGLSGANVLTF,TGTGCCAGCAGCTCGGGACTCTCTGGGGCCAACGTCCTGACTTTC
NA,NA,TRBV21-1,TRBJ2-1,CASSSRAGQTNNEQFF,TGTGCCAGCAGCTCACGTGCGGGACAGACGAACAATGAGCAGTTCTTC
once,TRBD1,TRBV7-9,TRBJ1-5,CASSQGNDRAQHF,TGTGCCAGCAGCCAAGGAAATGACAGGGCCCAGCATTTT
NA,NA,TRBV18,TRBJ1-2,CASSPRGDGYTF,TGTGCCAGCTCCCCACGGGGAGATGGCTACACCTTC
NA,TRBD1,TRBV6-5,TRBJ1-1,CASSTPGTGSTEAFF,TGTGCCAGCAGTACCCCCGGGACAGGGAGTACTGAAGCTTTCTTT
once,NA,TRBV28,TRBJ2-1,CASSRGNEQFF,TGTGCCAGCAGCCGCGGTAATGAGCAGTTCTTC
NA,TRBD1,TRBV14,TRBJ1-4,CASSRDRGEKLFF,TGTGCCAGCAGCCGGGACAGGGGAGAAAAACTGTTTTTT
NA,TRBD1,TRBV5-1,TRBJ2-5,CASSLGTGGLQETQYF,TGCGCCAGCAGCTTGGGGACAGGGGGACTCCAAGAGACCCAGTACTTC
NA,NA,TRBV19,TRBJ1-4,CASSIRGTTDEKLFF,TGTGCCAGTAGTATACGGGGTACGACGGATGAAAAACTGTTTTTT
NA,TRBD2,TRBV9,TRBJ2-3,CASSRTGLAGPSRTDTQYF,TGTGCCAGCAGCAGGACGGGACTAGCGGGGCCCTCTCGCACAGATACGCAGTATTTT
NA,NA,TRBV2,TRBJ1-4,CASTTEMGQLNEKLFF,TGTGCCAGCACCACTGAAATGGGCCAGTTAAATGAAAAACTGTTTTTT
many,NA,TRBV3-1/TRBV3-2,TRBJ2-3,CASSQFVDEGFTDTQYF,TGTGCCAGCAGCCAATTCGTTGATGAGGGCTTCACAGATACGCAGTATTTT
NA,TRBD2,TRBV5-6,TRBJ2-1,CASAGGPLSYNEQFF,TGTGCCAGCGCGGGAGGGCCGCTCTCCTACAATGAGCAGTTCTTC
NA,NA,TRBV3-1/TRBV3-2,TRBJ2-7,CASSLAAEQYF,TGTGCCAGCAGCCTAGCCGCCGAGCAGTACTTC
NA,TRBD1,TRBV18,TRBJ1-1,CASSPRGRGPNTEAFF,TGTGCCAGCTCACCTCGGGGCAGGGGGCCGAACACTGAAGCTTTCTTT
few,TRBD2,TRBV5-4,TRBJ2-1,CASSLGGLAGSEQFF,TGTGCCAGCAGCTTGGGGGGACTAGCGGGAAGTGAGCAGTTCTTC
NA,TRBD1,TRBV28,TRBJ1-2,CASSPGQGNDYTF,TGTGCCAGCAGTCCAGGACAGGGAAATGACTACACCTTC
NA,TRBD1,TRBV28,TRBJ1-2,CASSSGTGILGGYTF,TGTGCCAGCAGTTCCGGGACAGGGATTTTGGGTGGCTACACCTTC
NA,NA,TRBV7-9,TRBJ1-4,CASSARSNNEKLFF,TGTGCCAGCAGTGCTCGGTCCAATAATGAAAAACTGTTTTTT
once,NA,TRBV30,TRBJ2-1,CAWSSGGISYNEQFF,TGTGCCTGGAGCAGTGGGGGCATATCCTACAATGAGCAGTTCTTC
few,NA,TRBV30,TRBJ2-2,CAWTPHRSGELFF,TGTGCCTGGACACCCCACAGGTCCGGGGAGCTGTTTTTT
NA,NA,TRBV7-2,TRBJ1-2,CASSLDSGNYGYTF,TGTGCCAGCAGCTTAGATTCAGGGAACTATGGCTACACCTTC
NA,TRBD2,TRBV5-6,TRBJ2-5,CASSPGTSGQETQYF,TGTGCCAGCAGCCCCGGGACTAGCGGTCAAGAGACCCAGTACTTC
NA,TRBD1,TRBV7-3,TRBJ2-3,CASSYLGQSTDTQYF,TGTGCCAGCAGCTACCTGGGACAGAGCACAGATACGCAGTATTTT
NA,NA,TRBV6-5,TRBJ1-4,CASTGGRINEKLFF,TGTGCCAGCACTGGCGGTCGTATTAATGAAAAACTGTTTTTT
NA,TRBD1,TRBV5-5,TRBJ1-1,CASRRTGGIGEAFF,TGTGCCAGCAGACGGACAGGGGGGATTGGTGAAGCTTTCTTT